This paragraph reports one T cell receptor (beta chain). The junction shows a germline mismatch at one end, possibly a read error. The source of the sample is a study of CD8 T cells in Susac syndrome. Sequencing of TCR beta drew on CD8+ and CD4+ T cells from blood. The CD8+ and CD4+ T cells were negatively isolated, with the TEMRA cells enriched by FACS. CDR3 length equals 15 residues. Germline assignment: CDR1 MNHEY and CDR2 SMNVEV (reference sequence). The RNA, roughly 0.45 to 1 ug, was put through reverse transcription using random hexamers. immunoSEQ multiplex PCR amplified TCR beta CDR3 across 54 Vbeta, 13 Jbeta. In TCRdb, the immunoSEQ multiplex PCR reads were re-called with MiXCR into one record per CDR3 protein. This table holds about 280,000 distinct CDR3 sequences, about 85% found once.

The sequence was collected from a human donor with multiple sclerosis. The chain carries TRBV27 and TRBJ2-7; D call uncertain. Material: CD8+ T cells from PBMCs. The CDR3 sequence is CASSLNAVPSYGQYF. The CDR3 nucleotides read TGTGCCAGCAGCCTAAACGCAGTCCCTTCCTACGGGCAGTACTTC.